The next 17 T cell receptor beta chains were all read from a single sample in a study of cytomegalovirus exposure and HLA in healthy donors. The PCR used 60 Vbeta and 13 Jbeta primers. The protocol was immunoSEQ multiplex PCR, while the TCRdb copy is restricted to in-frame clones and leaves out a portion. The sample holds some 130,000 clones; about 70% are singletons and the top ten take under 8.5%. Sequences were obtained from PBMCs. The receptors were sampled from a male donor in good health and CMV-seronegative.

The chain has TRBV5-4 and TRBJ2-7; 10 bases are a match to TRBD2. The CDR3 extends over 16 amino acids. Germline-derived CDR1 and CDR2 are SGHNT and YYREEE (reference sequence). The V gene end was trimmed by 4 bases and the J gene end by 2 bases; junction bases not matched to a gene: 9. The CDR3 DNA reads as TGTGCCAGCAGCATCGGGACTAGCGTGGCCCCCTACGAGCAGTACTTC. This codes for CASSIGTSVAPYEQYF.

The rearrangement joins TRBV2 to TRBJ2-1, with D perhaps matching TRBD2 (6 bases). The CDR3 extends over 14 amino acids. The V gene's germline CDR1 is SNHLY and CDR2 FYNNEI. The germline V and J ends were trimmed by 0 bases and 4 bases, with 7 bases remaining between them. The CDR3 DNA reads as TGTGCCAGCAGTGAAGCCGGGACTTACAATGAGCAGTTCTTC. Encoded protein: CASSEAGTYNEQFF.

The chain uses TRBV5-1 and TRBJ2-1; 8 positions match TRBD2. This CDR3 contains 15 residues. Germline V gene lookup returns CDR1 SGHRS and CDR2 YFSETQ. Trimming at V came to 1 base and at J to 4 bases, leaving 4 bases not matched to a gene. For the CDR3, the DNA is TGCGCCAGCAGCTTGACTAGCGGATTGTACAATGAGCAGTTCTTC. Translation: CASSLTSGLYNEQFF.

The chain has TRBV6-5 and TRBJ1-2; TRBD1 aligns across 7 bases. With V trimmed by 0 bases and J by 6 bases, 1 base remained unmatched. CDR3 size: 13 residues. Per germline, CDR1 MNHEY and CDR2 SVGAGI. In nucleotides, the CDR3 is TGTGCCAGCAGTTACTCGACAGGGCATGGCTACACCTTC. Translated, it gives CASSYSTGHGYTF.

The rearrangement uses TRBV5-6 and TRBJ2-5, with a weak D call TRBD1 (6 bases). Germline lookup yields CDR1 SGHDT and CDR2 YYEEEE. V was trimmed by 4 bases and J by 7 bases, leaving 23 bases between them. The CDR3 sequence is 16 residues long. The CDR3 loop is CASSILGTPNPPTQYF. In DNA form, the CDR3 reads TGTGCCAGCAGCATACTCGGGACACCGAACCCTCCGACCCAGTACTTC.

V usage is TRBV28 and J usage is TRBJ1-2; TRBD1 might be the D (6 bases). The CDR3 is 14 amino acids. The V end was cut by 0 bases, the J end by 6 bases, with 11 bases between. The germline V gene has CDR1 MDHEN and CDR2 SYDVKM. The CDR3 protein is CASSLWVRGNGYTF. CDR3 nucleotide sequence: TGTGCCAGCAGTTTATGGGTCAGGGGTAATGGCTACACCTTC.

The J gene is TRBJ2-7, the V gene TRBV2, with D possibly matching TRBD2 (7 bases). The germline V gene encodes CDR1 SNHLY and CDR2 FYNNEI. This CDR3 is 14 amino acids long. Trimming removed 4 bases at V and 6 bases at J, with 16 bases between. CDR3 sequence reads: CASSGGGPFTEQYF. The CDR3, as DNA: TGTGCCAGCAGTGGGGGGGGGCCCTTCACCGAGCAGTACTTC.

This chain joins TRBV18 and TRBJ2-5; 8 bases agree with TRBD2. The trim removed 3 bases at V and 5 bases at J, leaving 17 bases unmatched. Per germline, CDR1 KGHSH and CDR2 LQKENI. The length of the CDR3 is 18 residues. The CDR3 region is CASSPDPAAGGVWETQYF. The CDR3 DNA reads TGTGCCAGCTCACCGGATCCCGCGGCGGGGGGCGTCTGGGAGACCCAGTACTTC.

This clone was recorded a few times. The V and J genes are TRBV19 and TRBJ1-1, with D tentatively TRBD1 (5 bases). The CDR3 totals 14 residues. Germline V gene lookup returns CDR1 LNHDA and CDR2 SQIVND (reference sequence). V lost 5 bases and J lost 4, with 14 bases in between. The CDR3 is CASSSNAGITEAFF. CDR3 sequence (DNA): TGTGCCAGTAGTTCGAATGCAGGGATCACTGAAGCTTTCTTT.

This chain joins TRBV11-2 and TRBJ2-5; TRBD1 aligns across 9 bases. Unmatched junction bases numbered 6, after V lost 4 bases and J lost 3 bases. Per the germline V gene, CDR1 is SGHAT and CDR2 is FQNNGV. This CDR3 is 15 amino acids long. CDR3 amino acids: CASSSPWDREETQYF. In DNA form, the CDR3 reads TGTGCCAGCAGCTCCCCCTGGGACAGGGAAGAGACCCAGTACTTC.

The chain links TRBV18 to TRBJ2-7, with TRBD1 matching 8 bases. This CDR3 has 17 amino acids. Germline V CDR1 and CDR2: KGHSH, LQKENI. With 3 bases clipped from V and 0 bases from J, the junction kept 10 bases outside the gene matches. CDR3 DNA sequence: TGTGCCAGCTCACCCCGGGGATCCGGACAGGGCTCCTACGAGCAGTACTTC. This translates into CASSPRGSGQGSYEQYF.

This rearrangement joins TRBV5-1 to TRBJ2-3, with 14 bases fitting TRBD2. CDR3 length: 19 residues. V was clipped by 3 bases and J by 5 bases; unmatched bases: 14. Germline CDR1 and CDR2: SGHRS and YFSETQ. The CDR3 is CASSSDRARLAGGIDTQYF. For the CDR3, the DNA is TGCGCCAGCAGCTCCGACAGGGCTAGACTAGCGGGGGGGATAGATACGCAGTATTTT.

V usage is TRBV19 and J usage is TRBJ2-7, with D perhaps matching TRBD1 (6 bases). Germline V CDR1 and CDR2: LNHDA, SQIVND (reference sequence). The CDR3 totals 14 residues. The ends were cut back, 3 bases at V and 4 bases at J, with 13 bases in the middle. CDR3 sequence: CASSIAGQGYEQYF. CDR3 DNA sequence: TGTGCCAGTAGTATCGCAGGGCAGGGGTACGAGCAGTACTTC.

The chain is built from TRBV9 and TRBJ1-3; 7 nucleotides align to TRBD1. Germline-derived CDR1 and CDR2 are SGDLS and YYNGEE. There are 16 residues in the CDR3. V lost 7 bases and J lost 0; bases outside the gene matches: 10. The CDR3 nucleotides are TGTGCCAGCGGGCCGACGACAGGGTACTCTGGAAACACCATATATTTT. Translated, it gives CASGPTTGYSGNTIYF.

The sample holds one count of this clone. V usage is TRBV6-5 and J usage is TRBJ1-1; D remains ambiguous. This CDR3 spans 13 amino acids. Trimming removed 0 bases from V and 6 bases from J, with 8 bases in between. Germline V gives CDR1 MNHEY, CDR2 SVGAGI. The CDR3 loop reads CASSYSRLAEAFF. DNA for the CDR3: TGTGCCAGCAGTTACTCACGACTCGCTGAAGCTTTCTTT.

V and J are TRBV4-3 and TRBJ1-3; maybe TRBD1 (5 bases). The CDR3 covers 16 residues. V lost 4 bases and J lost 2, with 15 bases in between. Germline assignment: CDR1 LGHNA and CDR2 YSLEER. As DNA, the CDR3 is TGCGCCAGCAGCCCGGTCGATCAGGGTGCTGGAAACACCATATATTTT. Encoded protein: CASSPVDQGAGNTIYF.

This clone came up a few times. The genes are TRBV7-8 and TRBJ1-1; a possible D gene is TRBD1 (5 bases). Trimming left V 2 bases short and J 4 bases short, with 23 bases between. Germline assignment: CDR1 SGHVS and CDR2 FQNEAQ. The CDR3 is 18 amino acids. CDR3 sequence (DNA): TGTGCCAGCAGCTTATTCCCCGGCCTGGGGCGTGTTACCACTGAAGCTTTCTTT. Translation gives CASSLFPGLGRVTTEAFF.